The 27 T cell receptor beta chains reported below all come from one sample, sequenced in a study of T cell clonality in common variable immunodeficiency. Generated by immunoSEQ multiplex PCR, the TCRdb table keeps only in-frame clones and is missing some. The profile covers just over 20,000 clones, none occurring a single time. Their recognized antigens are unknown. Findings and caveats of the study: Fewer deletions and N-nucleotide insertions were reportedly seen in common variable immunodeficiency TCR beta sequences.

Sample: peripheral blood mononuclear cells. The receptors come from a human donor with common variable immunodeficiency.

This clone has a count of ten or more. The read stops 3 residues short of the end of the CDR3; the missing end is completed from the germline J gene. The chain links TRBV10-1 to TRBJ2-3, with D tentatively TRBD1 (6 bases). Germline V gene lookup returns CDR1 WNHNN and CDR2 SYGVQD (reference sequence). The CDR3 sequence is 18 residues long. Trimming removed 5 bases from V and 6 bases from J, with 27 bases in between. This chain's CDR3 is CASSNSIRQVLGWDTQYF. The part of the CDR3 DNA that was read is TGCGCCAGCAGTAACTCCATTCGACAGGTTCTGGGCTGGGATACG.

This clone was detected many times. Read data end 3 residues before the CDR3 end; the end is taken from the germline J gene. The chain carries TRBV5-1 and TRBJ2-5; 15 bases line up with TRBD2. The trim removed 4 bases at V and 4 bases at J, leaving 8 bases unmatched. Germline V gene data show CDR1 as SGHRS and CDR2 as YFSETQ. The CDR3 totals 17 residues. The CDR3 spells CASSPRTSGGAGETQYF. The CDR3 DNA, read in part, is TGCGCCAGCAGCCCGCGGACTAGCGGGGGGGCGGGAGAGACC.

This clone is classed as medium-sized. The sequenced fragment ends 3 residues before the CDR3 boundary, so the rest is inferred from the germline J gene. The V gene is TRBV3-1 (or the pseudogene TRBV3-2), the J gene TRBJ2-7, with D possibly being TRBD1 (6 bases). The germline V and J ends were trimmed by 0 bases and 3 bases, with 15 bases remaining between them. The CDR3 contains 16 residues. Germline assignment: CDR1 LGHDT and CDR2 YNNKEL (reference sequence). CDR3 residues: CASSQDPGYRDYEQYF. The sequenced CDR3 bases are TGTGCCAGCAGCCAAGATCCAGGGTACAGGGACTACGAG.

Within the sample, this clone is medium-sized. The sequenced fragment ends 3 residues before the CDR3 boundary, so the rest is inferred from the germline J gene. This rearrangement joins TRBV20-1 to TRBJ1-1, with D possibly being TRBD1 (5 bases). V lost 0 bases, J lost 1 base, and 12 bases lay in between. The CDR3 is made up of 15 amino acids. CDR1 and CDR2 from the germline V gene are DFQATT and SNEGSKA (reference sequence). This CDR3 reads CSARDHRTPNTEAFF. The part of the CDR3 DNA that was read is TGCAGTGCTAGAGATCATAGGACACCGAACACTGAA.

In its sample, this clone was seen many times. The DNA ends 3 residues before the CDR3 does, and the rest of the CDR3 is filled in from the germline J gene. The chain combines TRBV30 with TRBJ1-5; D not resolved. Deletions cut 0 bases from V and 5 bases from J, with 11 bases between. Looked up from germline, CDR1 is GTSNPN and CDR2 is SVGIG (reference sequence). This CDR3 is built from 14 residues. The sequenced part of the CDR3 DNA is TGTGCCTGGAGTGTGGCGGGGTTAGATCAGCCC. Translation: CAWSVAGLDQP. The entire CDR3 protein is CAWSVAGLDQPQHF.

There are many counts of this clone. Read sequence stops 3 residues before the CDR3 end, and the germline J gene provides the missing end. The V call is TRBV2, the J call TRBJ2-2, with 11 bases matching TRBD2. Germline loops: CDR1 SNHLY, CDR2 FYNNEI. This CDR3 is built from 15 residues. V trimming: 4 bases; J trimming: 7 bases; junction bases outside the gene matches: 5. The covered CDR3 bases are TGTGCCAGCAGTGGGGCTAGCGGGGGGATCGGGGAG. This encodes CASSGASGGIGE. The complete CDR3 reads CASSGASGGIGELFF.

There are many counts of this clone. The CDR3 goes on 3 residues after the read ends, and that part is filled in from the germline J gene. This chain connects TRBV5-1 to TRBJ2-7, with D perhaps TRBD1 or TRBD2 (5 bases each). From germline, CDR1 is SGHRS and CDR2 YFSETQ. The CDR3 runs 11 residues. V was shortened by 5 bases and J by 6 bases, with 9 bases between the two germline ends. The sequenced part of the CDR3 DNA is TGCGCCAGCAGTTCAGGGAGCGAG. Translation: CASSSGSE. The entire CDR3 protein reads CASSSGSEQYF.

Note on this clone: The read ends 3 residues shy of where the CDR3 ends; the end is completed using the germline J gene. The genes are TRBV18 and TRBJ1-5, with a possible D match to TRBD1 (6 bases). Germline V CDR1 and CDR2: KGHSH, LQKENI. Deletions cut 1 base from V and 5 bases from J, with 15 bases between. The CDR3 sequence is 16 residues long. The CDR3 bases that were read are TGTGCCAGCTCACCACGGGCAGGGGATGTTCATCAGCCC. It is translated as CASSPRAGDVHQP. The whole CDR3 protein is CASSPRAGDVHQPQHF. Complete variable domain (other parts from reference TRBV18 and TRBJ1-5): NAGVMQNPRHLVRRRGQEARLRCSPMKGHSHVYWYRQLPEEGLKFMVYLQKENIIDESGMPKERFSAEFPKEGPSILRIQQVVRGDSAAYFCASSPRAGDVHQPQHFGDGTRLSIL.

In its sample, this clone was seen many times. Coverage ceases 3 residues before the CDR3 finishes, and the germline J gene fills in the end. V and J are TRBV20-1 and TRBJ1-2, with D maybe TRBD1 (5 bases). The germline gives CDR1 DFQATT, CDR2 SNEGSKA (reference sequence). V dropped 8 bases and J dropped 0 bases, with 19 bases sitting between them. This CDR3 has 15 amino acids. CDR3: CSPHSLRDTNYGYTF. Incomplete CDR3 DNA: TGCAGTCCCCATTCTCTCAGGGATACTAACTATGGC.

This clone was seen at least ten times. The missing CDR3 end, 3 residues past where the read stops, is filled in from the germline J gene. The chain recombines TRBV13 with TRBJ2-7, with 8 bases fitting TRBD2. This CDR3 contains 14 residues. Germline V gives CDR1 PRHDT, CDR2 FYEKMQ (reference sequence). With V trimmed by 3 bases and J by 0 bases, 1 base remained unmatched. CDR3 DNA (partial): TGTGCCAGCAGCTTCGGGGGGGCCTCCTACGAG. Its translation is CASSFGGASYE. In full, the CDR3 is CASSFGGASYEQYF. Drawing the rest from reference TRBV13 and TRBJ2-7, the complete variable domain is AAGVIQSPRHLIKEKRETATLKCYPIPRHDTVYWYQQGPGQDPQFLISFYEKMQSDKGSIPDRFSAQQFSDYHSELNMSSLELGDSALYFCASSFGGASYEQYFGPGTRLTVT.

This clone has a count of ten or more. The read ends 3 residues early relative to the CDR3; the germline J gene fills the gap. V gene TRBV30 combines with J gene TRBJ2-1; TRBD2 aligns across 9 bases. The germline CDR1 and CDR2 sequences are GTSNPN and SVGIG (reference sequence). This CDR3 has 15 amino acids. Losses at the gene ends were 2 bases for V and 6 bases for J; bases not matched to a gene: 8. The CDR3 loop is CAWSQKVAGANEQFF. CDR3 bases read: TGTGCCTGGAGTCAAAAAGTAGCGGGGGCCAATGAG.

In its sample, this clone is medium-sized (0.01 to 0.1%). Read coverage stops 3 residues before the CDR3 terminus; the germline J gene supplies the remainder. J is TRBJ1-4 and V is TRBV18; unclear D gene. The germline CDR1 and CDR2 sequences are KGHSH and LQKENI. The CDR3 has 13 amino acids. The V and J ends lost 6 bases and 8 bases respectively, with 13 bases between them. CDR3 bases read: TGTGCCAGCTCCATAAGCGGGGTCGAAAAA. This codes for CASSISGVEK. The full CDR3 reads CASSISGVEKLFF.

This clone occurred many times. The covered CDR3 bases are TGCAGTGCCCTGGGTGCAGGCCCAATGAACACTGAA. This translates into CSALGAGPMNTE. The whole CDR3 reads CSALGAGPMNTEAFF. The chain is built from TRBV20-1 and TRBJ1-1, with D hard to call. The CDR3 goes on 3 residues after the read ends, and that part is filled in from the germline J gene. Per germline, CDR1 DFQATT and CDR2 SNEGSKA (reference sequence). V lost 6 bases to trimming and J lost 0 bases, with 17 bases between them. The CDR3 loop spans 15 amino acids.

In regard to this clone: Coverage ceases 3 residues before the CDR3 finishes, and the germline J gene fills in the end. The V gene is TRBV10-2, the J gene TRBJ2-3, with D perhaps TRBD2 (6 bases). Germline V gene lookup returns CDR1 WSHSY and CDR2 SAAADI. This CDR3 has 18 residues. V was trimmed by 0 bases and J by 4 bases, leaving 20 bases between them. CDR3 amino acids: CASSESIAVPDVADTQYF. The covered CDR3 bases are TGCGCCAGCAGTGAGTCAATAGCGGTCCCTGATGTCGCAGATACG.

This clone occurred many times. The read stops 3 residues short of the end of the CDR3; the missing end is completed from the germline J gene. The J gene is TRBJ2-5, the V gene TRBV10-1, with 9 nucleotides matching TRBD2. This CDR3 is 15 amino acids long. V lost 6 bases to trimming and J lost 5 bases; unmatched junction nucleotides: 10. Per germline, CDR1 WNHNN and CDR2 SYGVQD (reference sequence). The CDR3 spells CASRTPSGGHETQYF. The CDR3 bases that were read are TGCGCCAGCAGAACCCCCAGCGGGGGGCATGAGACC.

There are many counts of this clone. The read ends 3 residues shy of where the CDR3 ends; the end is completed using the germline J gene. This chain uses TRBV4-1 with TRBJ2-5, with 9 bases aligning to TRBD2. Germline CDR1 reads MGHRA; CDR2 reads YSYEKL. V shed 2 bases and J 4 bases; nucleotides not matched to a gene: 5. The CDR3 spans 15 residues. CDR3 DNA (partial): TGCGCCAGCAGCCAAAAGCGGGGGGTAGGAGAGACC. It is translated as CASSQKRGVGET. The CDR3 as a whole reads CASSQKRGVGETQYF.

This clone was picked up many times. CDR3 DNA (partial): TGTGCTAGTGGTTTGGAGCTGAACACTGAA. It codes for CASGLELNTE. In full, the CDR3 reads CASGLELNTEAFF. This chain joins TRBV12-5 and TRBJ1-1; D ambiguous. The read is 3 residues too short to cover the CDR3 end, so that end is filled in from the germline J gene. The CDR3 runs to 13 residues. Looked up from germline, CDR1 is LGHNT and CDR2 is FRNRAP. V was pared by 1 base and J by 0 bases, with 3 bases between.

By its share, this clone is medium-sized. The read finishes 3 residues shy of the CDR3 end, and the germline J gene is used to complete it. The chain uses TRBV19 and TRBJ2-3; 11 bases align to TRBD2. The germline V gene has CDR1 LNHDA and CDR2 SQIVND (reference sequence). Trimming cost V 5 bases and J 4 bases; bases outside gene matches: 5. The CDR3 is 15 amino acids. The CDR3 protein is CASSSSGGNADTQYF. Incomplete CDR3 DNA: TGTGCCAGTAGTTCTAGCGGGGGGAATGCAGATACG.

This clone was counted many times. The sequenced fragment ends 3 residues before the CDR3 boundary, so the rest is inferred from the germline J gene. The chain has TRBV10-3 and TRBJ2-7; D might be TRBD2 (6 bases). This CDR3 region has 15 residues. V gave up 7 bases and J gave up 0 bases, with 16 bases separating them. From germline, CDR1 is ENHRY and CDR2 SYGVKD. CDR3 region: CAIKNSGLSSYEQYF. CDR3 DNA (partial): TGTGCCATCAAAAATAGCGGATTAAGCTCCTACGAG.

This clone showed up many times. The read stops 3 residues short of the end of the CDR3; the missing end is completed from the germline J gene. The V and J genes are TRBV29-1 and TRBJ2-5, with 15 bases fitting TRBD2. The CDR3 length is 17 residues. The trim removed 4 bases at V and 5 bases at J, leaving 11 bases unmatched. Germline lookup yields CDR1 SQVTM and CDR2 ANQGSEA. Incomplete CDR3 DNA: TGCAGCGTTGCACCGAGGACTAGCGGGGGGGCCGGGGAGACC. It yields the protein CSVAPRTSGGAGET. The CDR3 as a whole reads CSVAPRTSGGAGETQYF. Complete variable domain (other parts from reference TRBV29-1 and TRBJ2-5): SAVISQKPSRDICQRGTSLTIQCQVDSQVTMMFWYRQQPGQSLTLIATANQGSEATYESGFVIDKFPISRPNLTFSTLTVSNMSPEDSSIYLCSVAPRTSGGAGETQYFGPGTRLLVL.

Many counts were recorded for this clone. The CDR3 end falls 3 residues outside the read, so it is completed with the germline J gene. The rearrangement joins TRBV10-3 to TRBJ1-1, with 7 bases aligning to TRBD1. This CDR3 contains 15 residues. Losses at the gene ends were 5 bases for V and 3 bases for J; bases not matched to a gene: 9. Germline CDR1 ENHRY, CDR2 SYGVKD. The CDR3 DNA, read in part, is TGTGCCATCAGTCCAGGGGGTGGAGGGCACACTGAA. As protein: CAISPGGGGHTE. The complete CDR3 sequence is CAISPGGGGHTEAFF.

Note on this clone: The missing CDR3 end, 3 residues past where the read stops, is filled in from the germline J gene. Other DNA sequences in this sample translate to the same CDR3. This chain joins TRBV20-1 and TRBJ1-2, with 8 nucleotides matching TRBD1. Germline lookup yields CDR1 DFQATT and CDR2 SNEGSKA (reference sequence). CDR3 length: 15 residues. This CDR3 reads CSARVSPDRVRGYTF. CDR3 bases read: TGCAGTGCTAGAGTGAGTCCGGACAGGGTTCGGGGC.

This clone was recorded at least ten times. The read halts 3 residues ahead of the CDR3 end, with the missing end drawn from the germline J gene. The chain links TRBV7-2 to TRBJ1-6, with a tentative D call TRBD1 (6 bases). The CDR3 covers 14 residues. Germline CDR1 reads SGHTA; CDR2 reads FQGNSA. Trimming cost V 0 bases and J 8 bases, with 8 bases left between them. Here the CDR3 reads CASSLASGDSPLHF. Incomplete CDR3 DNA: TGTGCCAGCAGCTTAGCGTCAGGGGATTCACCC.

The table lists this clone with many counts. The read ends 3 residues shy of where the CDR3 ends; the end is completed using the germline J gene. The J gene is TRBJ2-5, the V gene TRBV20-1, with TRBD2 as a possible D gene (5 bases). V lost 3 bases to trimming and J lost 1 base, with 21 bases between them. Germline CDR1 and CDR2: DFQATT and SNEGSKA (reference sequence). This CDR3 contains 17 residues. CDR3 DNA, as far as it was read: TGCAGTGCTAGTAAGGGTCTAGCTGGGGTTGGCCAAGAGACC. It specifies CSASKGLAGVGQET. The CDR3 reads in full as CSASKGLAGVGQETQYF.

In its sample, this clone was seen many times. The read ends 3 residues early relative to the CDR3; the germline J gene fills the gap. The chain combines TRBV7-8 with TRBJ1-2; D is unresolved. This CDR3 has 14 amino acids. The V gene lost 5 bases and the J gene lost 0 bases, with 10 bases spanning the gap. CDR1 is SGHVS, CDR2 FQNEAQ, per germline. CDR3 region: CASSPTTANYGYTF. The sequenced CDR3 bases are TGTGCCAGCAGCCCGACAACCGCTAACTATGGC.

This clone is judged medium-sized. The CDR3 end lies 3 residues beyond the end of the read and is filled in from the germline J gene. The chain joins TRBV10-3 to TRBJ1-2, with D tentatively TRBD1 (5 bases). Germline lookup yields CDR1 ENHRY and CDR2 SYGVKD. V lost 3 bases and J 0 bases, leaving 11 bases between the germline ends. This CDR3 spans 15 amino acids. The CDR3 spells CAISDYDRPNYGYTF. Incomplete CDR3 DNA: TGTGCCATCAGTGATTACGACAGACCTAACTATGGC.

This clone was observed many times. CDR3 protein: CASSSGPSGFTNGYTF. The DNA read from the CDR3 is TGCGCCAGCAGCTCAGGGCCCTCGGGATTTACTAATGGC. The chain uses TRBV5-1 and TRBJ1-2; D might be TRBD1 (5 bases). The observed sequence ends 3 residues before the CDR3 terminus, with the missing tail filled in from the germline J gene. The V end lost 3 bases, the J end lost 6 bases, and 21 bases lay between the germline ends. This CDR3 region has 16 residues. From germline, CDR1 is SGHRS and CDR2 YFSETQ. The variable domain in full, completed from reference TRBV5-1 and TRBJ1-2, reads KAGVTQTPRYLIKTRGQQVTLSCSPISGHRSVSWYQQTPGQGLQFLFEYFSETQRNKGNFPGRFSGRQFSNSRSEMNVSTLELGDSALYLCASSSGPSGFTNGYTFGSGTRLTVV.